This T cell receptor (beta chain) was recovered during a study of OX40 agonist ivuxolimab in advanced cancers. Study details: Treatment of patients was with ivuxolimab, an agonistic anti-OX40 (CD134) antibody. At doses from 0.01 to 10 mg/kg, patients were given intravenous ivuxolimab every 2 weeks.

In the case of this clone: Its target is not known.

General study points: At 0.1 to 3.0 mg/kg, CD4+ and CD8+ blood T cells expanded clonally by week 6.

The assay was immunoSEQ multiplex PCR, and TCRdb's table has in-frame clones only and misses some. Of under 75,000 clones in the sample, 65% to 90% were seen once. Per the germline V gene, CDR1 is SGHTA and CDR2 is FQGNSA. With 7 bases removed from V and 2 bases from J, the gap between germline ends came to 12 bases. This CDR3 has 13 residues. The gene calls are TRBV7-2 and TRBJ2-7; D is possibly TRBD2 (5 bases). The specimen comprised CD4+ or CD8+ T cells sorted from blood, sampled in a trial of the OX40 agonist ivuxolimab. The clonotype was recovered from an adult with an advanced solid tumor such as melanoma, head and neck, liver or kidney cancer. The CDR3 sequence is CASKGAGTYEQYF. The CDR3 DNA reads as TGTGCCAGCAAGGGAGCAGGAACCTACGAGCAGTACTTC.